This T cell receptor (beta chain) was captured by sequencing in a study of blood T cell repertoires in COVID-19. Whole-study context: Sites in the United States, Italy and Spain provided acute and convalescent COVID-19 samples. PBMCs, B-cell-depleted T cells, or T cells were the source of the cDNA or gDNA that made up the material.

Study processing details: Estimation of nucleated cell counts was performed using reference gene primer amplification. The data were produced by immunoSEQ multiplex PCR, yet TCRdb's version contains in-frame clones alone and is incomplete. The DNA was the basis for D and trimming; V, J and clone size are from that table. The sample carries approximately 300,000 clones, around 89% recorded once. This TCR derives from a woman aged 50 to 65 with active or convalescent COVID-19. Sequencing input: peripheral blood.

The CDR3: CSVGWGDNSPLHF. The CDR3 bases are TGCAGCGTTGGATGGGGAGACAATTCACCCCTCCACTTT. V and J are TRBV29-1 and TRBJ1-6; no definite D call. CDR3 length: 13 residues. Trimming shortened V by 4 bases and J by 7 bases, and 11 bases separated the two germline ends. CDR1 is SQVTM and CDR2 is ANQGSEA in the germline V gene.